Listed here are 7 T cell receptor beta chains from one sample, sequenced in a study of blood T cell repertoires in COVID-19. The assay was immunoSEQ multiplex PCR, and TCRdb's table has in-frame clones only and misses some. The sample contains 200,000 to 250,000 clones, approximately 80% of which appear only once. The sequencing sample was made of PBMCs or T cells enriched from blood (not recorded which). These receptors all stem from a woman in her thirties or forties with acute COVID-19.

The rearrangement links TRBV6-2 or TRBV6-3 to TRBJ1-5; no definite D call. Germline CDR1 reads MNHEY; CDR2 reads SVGEGT. The CDR3 consists of 13 residues. V dropped 2 bases and J dropped 1 base, with 3 bases sitting between them. The CDR3 DNA sequence: TGTGCCAGCAGTTACCCGAGCAATCAGCCCCAGCATTTT. Encoded protein: CASSYPSNQPQHF.

This chain connects TRBV27 to TRBJ1-5; unclear D gene. V was shortened by 4 bases and J by 4 bases, with 5 bases between the two germline ends. Germline assignment: CDR1 MNHEY and CDR2 SMNVEV (reference sequence). The CDR3 has 12 amino acids. This CDR3 reads CASSSLNQPQHF. CDR3 bases: TGTGCCAGCAGTTCATTGAATCAGCCCCAGCATTTT.

The chain recombines TRBV5-4 with TRBJ2-1; 9 bases line up with TRBD2. CDR1 and CDR2 from the germline V gene are SGHNT and YYREEE (reference sequence). Trimming removed 0 bases from V and 7 bases from J; junction bases left unmatched: 8. The CDR3 has 16 amino acids. The CDR3 bases are TGTGCCAGCAGCTTGGTAGGCGGGGGGGCCCTGAATGAGCAGTTCTTC. It yields the protein CASSLVGGGALNEQFF.

This sequence joins TRBV6-5 and TRBJ1-5, with 10 bases aligning to TRBD1. The ends lost 6 bases at V and 1 base at J; junction bases unmatched: 3. The CDR3 is made up of 15 amino acids. Per germline, CDR1 MNHEY and CDR2 SVGAGI. In DNA, the CDR3 is TGTGCCAGCAGGCCGGACAGGGGGAGCAATCAGCCCCAGCATTTT. It translates to CASRPDRGSNQPQHF.

In this sample, this clone turned up once. The chain employs TRBV9 and TRBJ2-1; TRBD1 matches at 9 bases. Looked up from germline, CDR1 is SGDLS and CDR2 is YYNGEE. This CDR3 region has 16 residues. Trimming at V came to 0 bases and at J to 6 bases, leaving 7 bases not matched to a gene. CDR3 region: CASSVALGTGFNEQFF. As DNA, the CDR3 is TGTGCCAGCAGCGTAGCCCTCGGGACAGGGTTCAATGAGCAGTTCTTC.

The chain carries TRBV9 and TRBJ2-1, with TRBD1 matching over 7 bases. Germline V gene sequence: CDR1 SGDLS, CDR2 YYNGEE. J was trimmed by 2 bases and V by 5 bases; bases with no gene match: 7. This CDR3 has 15 residues. In DNA form, the CDR3 reads TGTGCCAGCAGAAGAGGACAGGAGACCTACAATGAGCAGTTCTTC. Translation gives CASRRGQETYNEQFF.

Only one count was recorded for this clone. This chain's CDR3 is CASSQLAGLTDTQYF. The CDR3 bases are TGTGCCAGCAGCCAACTAGCGGGTCTAACAGATACGCAGTATTTT. This chain connects TRBV3-1 (or the pseudogene TRBV3-2) to TRBJ2-3; 8 bases match TRBD2. This CDR3 has 15 amino acids. Unmatched junction bases numbered 4, after V lost 2 bases and J lost 3 bases. Germline loops: CDR1 LGHDT, CDR2 YNNKEL (reference sequence).